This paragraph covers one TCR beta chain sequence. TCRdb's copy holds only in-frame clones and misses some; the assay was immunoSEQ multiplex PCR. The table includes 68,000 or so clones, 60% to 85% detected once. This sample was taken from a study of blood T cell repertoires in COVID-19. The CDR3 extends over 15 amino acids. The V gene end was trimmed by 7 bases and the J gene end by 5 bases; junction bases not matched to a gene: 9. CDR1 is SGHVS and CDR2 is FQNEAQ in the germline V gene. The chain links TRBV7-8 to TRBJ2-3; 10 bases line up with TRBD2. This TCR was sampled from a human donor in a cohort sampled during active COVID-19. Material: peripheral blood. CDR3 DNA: TGTGCCAGCATGGGCCAAGTAGCGGGAGGAGATACGCAGTATTTT. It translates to CASMGQVAGGDTQYF.